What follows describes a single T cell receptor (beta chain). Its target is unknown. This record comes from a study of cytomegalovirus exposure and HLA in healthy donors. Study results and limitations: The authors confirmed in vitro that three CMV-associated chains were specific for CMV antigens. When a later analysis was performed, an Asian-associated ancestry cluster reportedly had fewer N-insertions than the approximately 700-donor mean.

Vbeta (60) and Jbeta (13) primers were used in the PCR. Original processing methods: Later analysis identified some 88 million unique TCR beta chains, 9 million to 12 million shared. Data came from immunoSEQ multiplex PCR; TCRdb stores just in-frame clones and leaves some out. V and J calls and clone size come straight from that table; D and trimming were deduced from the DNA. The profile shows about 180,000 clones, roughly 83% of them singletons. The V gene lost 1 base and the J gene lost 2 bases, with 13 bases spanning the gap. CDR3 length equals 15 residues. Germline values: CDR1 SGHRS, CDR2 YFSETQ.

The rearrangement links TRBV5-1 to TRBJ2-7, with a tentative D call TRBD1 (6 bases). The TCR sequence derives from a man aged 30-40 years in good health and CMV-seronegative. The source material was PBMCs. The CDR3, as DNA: TGCGCCAGCAGCTTGTCCGGGACACCCACCTACGAGCAGTACTTC. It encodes CASSLSGTPTYEQYF.